This TCR beta chain was found in a study of technical replicates of blood from several donors. This clone was seen once. V was shortened by 0 bases and J by 0 bases, with 10 bases between the two germline ends. The CDR3 is 15 amino acids. Germline CDR1 is SGHRS and CDR2 is YFSETQ. The table came from immunoSEQ multiplex PCR; TCRdb's copy has only in-frame clones and leaves some out. Here the sample spans about 83,000 clones, around 96% being singletons. The rearrangement links TRBV5-1 to TRBJ2-7; D not certain. Sequencing input: T cells isolated from PBMCs. The TCR comes from a human donor in good health. The CDR3 nucleotides read TGCGCCAGCAGCTTGGGGCAGACAAGCTCCTACGAGCAGTACTTC. Residues: CASSLGQTSSYEQYF. Variable domain in full (rest from reference TRBV5-1 and TRBJ2-7): KAGVTQTPRYLIKTRGQQVTLSCSPISGHRSVSWYQQTPGQGLQFLFEYFSETQRNKGNFPGRFSGRQFSNSRSEMNVSTLELGDSALYLCASSLGQTSSYEQYFGPGTRLTVT.